This TCR beta chain was sequenced for a study of blood T cells in healthy people across ages. Study-wide results and limits: Significant beta diversity loss was already apparent by age around 40, declining roughly linearly.

The use of a sample-barcoded 5' primer and a J-beta primer mix characterized a second PCR of about 6 to 11 cycles. Researchers report that a template-switch adaptor with 12 random nucleotides tagged each cDNA molecule. MiXCR, applied by TCRdb to the 5' RACE reads, yields one record per CDR3 protein. The sample includes about 670,000 distinct CDR3 sequences, over 40% of them seen just once. As regards this clonotype: Antigen unknown. A much more abundant neighbour one base away suggests this may be a read error. This likely comes from a read error, as the CDR3 has no conserved phenylalanine or tryptophan at its end.

The CDR3 contains 13 residues. Germline lookup yields CDR1 SNHLY and CDR2 FYNNEI. V shed 10 bases, J shed 4 bases, and the junction held 7 bases outside the gene matches. The receptor comes from a woman older than 75 in good health. Source material: blood. The chain uses TRBV2 and TRBJ2-3, with 8 bases identical to TRBD1. The CDR3 reads CAKDREGADTQYL. DNA for the CDR3: TGTGCCAAGGACAGGGAAGGGGCAGATACGCAGTATTTG.